This passage covers 21 T cell receptor beta chains from one sample sequenced in a study of blood T cell repertoires in COVID-19. Measured with immunoSEQ multiplex PCR; TCRdb has only the in-frame clones, and not every one. The sample consists of about 140,000 clones, roughly 81% of them appearing once. Sequences were obtained from peripheral blood. These TCRs come from a woman in her forties or fifties with active or convalescent COVID-19.

The chain employs TRBV9 and TRBJ1-2; D is unresolved. Per the germline V gene, CDR1 is SGDLS and CDR2 is YYNGEE. CDR3 length: 11 residues. Trimming cost V 4 bases and J 7 bases, with 8 bases left between them. The CDR3 DNA follows: TGTGCCAGCAGCCTCCGAGGTGGCTACACCTTC. Protein: CASSLRGGYTF.

This chain joins TRBV6-6 and TRBJ2-1; a weak D match, TRBD2 (7 bases). CDR3 size: 16 residues. Germline V CDR1 and CDR2: MNHNY, SVGAGI (reference sequence). V shed 6 bases and J shed 1 base, with 16 bases lying between them. CDR3 sequence (DNA): TGTGCCAGCAGCACCACTCGGGGGGCGTCCTACAATGAGCAGTTCTTC. It is translated as CASSTTRGASYNEQFF.

The chain employs TRBV10-1 and TRBJ1-5; tentative D call: TRBD1 (6 bases). V was shortened by 7 bases and J by 5 bases, with 12 bases between the two germline ends. Germline V gene lookup returns CDR1 WNHNN and CDR2 SYGVQD (reference sequence). This CDR3 is built from 13 residues. DNA for the CDR3: TGCGCCAGCATTCAATCAGGGGATCAGCCCCAGCATTTT. Residues: CASIQSGDQPQHF.

The chain links TRBV24-1 to TRBJ2-3; D perhaps matches TRBD1 (8 bases). V was cut by 4 bases and J by 4 bases, with 20 bases left in between. The CDR3 contains 17 residues. CDR1 and CDR2 from the germline V gene are KGHDR and SFDVKD. DNA for the CDR3: TGTGCCACCAGTGAGAGCGGGACAGGCCTAGCCGCAGATACGCAGTATTTT. It yields the protein CATSESGTGLAADTQYF.

This clone was seen once. This rearrangement joins TRBV24-1 to TRBJ2-1; TRBD2 matches at 12 bases. From germline, CDR1 is KGHDR and CDR2 SFDVKD. The CDR3 is made up of 20 amino acids. After removal of 2 bases from V and 9 bases from J, the junction contained 19 bases not matched to a gene. CDR3 residues: CATSDSLGSRLAGEGGEQFF. The DNA for the CDR3 is TGTGCCACCAGTGATTCCCTTGGTTCCCGACTAGCGGGAGAGGGCGGTGAGCAGTTCTTC.

The chain recombines TRBV3-1 (or the pseudogene TRBV3-2) with TRBJ1-3; no definite D call. The CDR3 spans 14 residues. CDR1 LGHDT and CDR2 YNNKEL come from the germline V gene (reference sequence). V was shortened by 1 base and J by 9 bases, with 13 bases between the two germline ends. In DNA, the CDR3 is TGTGCCAGCAGCCAAGGGATCGGAGAAACCACCATATATTTT. It translates to CASSQGIGETTIYF.

J is TRBJ2-3 and V is TRBV4-2, with D perhaps matching TRBD1 (6 bases). Germline CDR1 LGHNA, CDR2 YNFKEQ. The CDR3 length is 15 residues. V lost 6 bases, J lost 1 base, and 14 bases lay in between. The CDR3 region has the DNA TGTGCCAGCAGACCACAGGGATTCGGCACAGATACGCAGTATTTT. Its translation: CASRPQGFGTDTQYF.

The chain joins TRBV6-5 to TRBJ1-2; no reliable D call. V gave up 8 bases and J gave up 7 bases, with 14 bases separating them. Germline V CDR1 and CDR2: MNHEY, SVGAGI. The CDR3 is made up of 12 amino acids. The CDR3 loop is CASRYSRGGYTF. In DNA, the CDR3 is TGTGCCAGCCGCTATTCCCGGGGTGGCTACACCTTC.

The chain joins TRBV19 to TRBJ1-2, with 11 bases fitting TRBD1. V dropped 5 bases and J dropped 5; count of bases not matched to a gene: 4. This CDR3 has 14 residues. Per germline, CDR1 LNHDA and CDR2 SQIVND (reference sequence). This chain's CDR3 is CASSPWDRGYGYTF. CDR3 DNA: TGTGCCAGTAGTCCGTGGGACAGGGGGTATGGCTACACCTTC.

The chain joins TRBV6-6 to TRBJ2-5, with TRBD1 identical over 12 bases. The CDR3 has 16 amino acids. Germline CDR1 and CDR2: MNHNY and SVGAGI (reference sequence). With V trimmed by 4 bases and J by 5 bases, 8 bases remained unmatched. Here the CDR3 reads CASSSRDRGRGETQYF. In DNA form, the CDR3 reads TGTGCCAGCAGTTCCCGGGACAGGGGGCGCGGGGAGACCCAGTACTTC.

The chain links TRBV30 to TRBJ1-2, with D perhaps TRBD1 (5 bases). The ends were cut back, 1 base at V and 2 bases at J, with 8 bases in the middle. Germline-derived CDR1 and CDR2 are GTSNPN and SVGIG (reference sequence). The CDR3 consists of 13 residues. The CDR3 sequence is CAWSDQGNYGYTF. Written as DNA, the CDR3 is TGTGCCTGGAGTGACCAGGGCAACTATGGCTACACCTTC.

This sequence joins TRBV2 and TRBJ1-3; 8 nucleotides align to TRBD1. Germline lookup yields CDR1 SNHLY and CDR2 FYNNEI. V lost 6 bases and J lost 2; bases outside the gene matches: 0. CDR3 length: 13 amino acids. Here the CDR3 DNA reads TGTGCCAGCAGACAGGGGGCTGGAAACACCATATATTTT. This codes for CASRQGAGNTIYF.

V is TRBV10-3 and J is TRBJ2-7; D uncertain. Germline CDR1 is ENHRY and CDR2 is SYGVKD. The V and J ends lost 2 bases and 3 bases respectively, with 5 bases between them. The CDR3 sequence is 12 residues long. In DNA form, the CDR3 reads TGTGCCATCAGTGAGGCGGACTACGAGCAGTACTTC. Its translation is CAISEADYEQYF.

The chain has TRBV28 and TRBJ1-2, with a tentative D call TRBD1 (5 bases). The CDR3 is made up of 13 amino acids. From germline, CDR1 is MDHEN and CDR2 SYDVKM. The V end was cut by 2 bases, the J end by 8 bases, with 12 bases between. The CDR3 nucleotides are TGTGCCAGCAGTTTAAATCGGGGGACCGGCTACACCTTC. Amino acids: CASSLNRGTGYTF.

The rearrangement links TRBV5-8 to TRBJ1-1; 9 nucleotides align to TRBD1. Germline CDR1 reads SGHTS; CDR2 reads YDEGEE. With 4 bases clipped from V and 4 bases from J, the junction kept 2 bases outside the gene matches. This CDR3 comprises 13 residues. The CDR3 sequence: CASSPGQGTEAFF. CDR3 in DNA: TGTGCCAGCAGCCCGGGACAGGGCACTGAAGCTTTCTTT.

In this sample, this clone turned up a few times. This rearrangement joins TRBV15 to TRBJ2-1; perhaps TRBD2 as D (6 bases). The germline V gene has CDR1 LNHNV and CDR2 YYDKDF (reference sequence). CDR3 length equals 14 residues. V was cut by 3 bases and J by 4 bases, with 10 bases left in between. The CDR3 sequence is CATSSSGLYNEQFF. The DNA for the CDR3 is TGTGCCACCAGCAGTAGCGGTCTATACAATGAGCAGTTCTTC.

This clone was found a few times. J is TRBJ2-1 and V is TRBV27; 15 nucleotides match TRBD2. Germline V gene sequence: CDR1 MNHEY, CDR2 SMNVEV (reference sequence). This CDR3 is 16 amino acids long. Losses at the gene ends were 6 bases for V and 9 bases for J; bases not matched to a gene: 9. The CDR3 sequence: CASSLIGLAGGGEQFF. CDR3 coding DNA: TGTGCCAGCAGCTTGATCGGACTAGCGGGAGGGGGTGAGCAGTTCTTC.

This chain connects TRBV28 to TRBJ1-2, with 7 bases fitting TRBD1. After removal of 6 bases from V and 4 bases from J, the junction contained 11 bases not matched to a gene. The V gene's germline CDR1 is MDHEN and CDR2 SYDVKM. This CDR3 comprises 15 residues. The CDR3 DNA reads TGTGCCAGCAGGCTCCGGGACAGACACCCCTATGGCTACACCTTC. Its protein is CASRLRDRHPYGYTF.

The chain combines TRBV30 with TRBJ1-2; D may be TRBD1 (5 bases). Looked up from germline, CDR1 is GTSNPN and CDR2 is SVGIG (reference sequence). The CDR3 spans 14 residues. Trimming removed 3 bases from V and 7 bases from J, with 18 bases in between. The CDR3 loop is CAWSLWEGRGGYTF. The CDR3 nucleotides read TGTGCCTGGAGCCTCTGGGAGGGACGTGGTGGCTACACCTTC.

This clone was seen repeatedly, ten times or more. V gene TRBV4-2 combines with J gene TRBJ2-1; D is possibly TRBD1 (6 bases). Trimming stripped 0 bases from V and 7 bases from J, with 10 bases between. This CDR3 comprises 14 residues. CDR1 and CDR2 (germline): LGHNA, YNFKEQ. The CDR3 DNA reads as TGTGCCAGCAGCCAAGAGGGGGCTGGGAATGAGCAGTTCTTC. This codes for CASSQEGAGNEQFF.

As for this clone: The identical CDR3 is also encoded by other nucleotide sequences in the sample. The genes are TRBV2 and TRBJ2-3, with D possibly matching TRBD2 (5 bases). The length of the CDR3 is 15 residues. Trimming cost V 1 base and J 0 bases, with 8 bases left between them. Germline V gene sequence: CDR1 SNHLY, CDR2 FYNNEI. CDR3 sequence (DNA): TGTGCCAGCAGTGAAGGGACTCCAAGCACAGATACGCAGTATTTT. Its translation: CASSEGTPSTDTQYF. The full variable domain, its missing parts supplied by reference TRBV2 and TRBJ2-3, is EPEVTQTPSHQVTQMGQEVILRCVPISNHLYFYWYRQILGQKVEFLVSFYNNEISEKSEIFDDQFSVERPDGSNFTLKIRSTKLEDSAMYFCASSEGTPSTDTQYFGPGTRLTVL.